The next 10 T cell receptor beta chains were all read from a single sample in a study of cytomegalovirus exposure and HLA in healthy donors (dated by TCRdb to the late 2010s). The library was generated by the immunoSEQ multiplex PCR assay. A mixture of 60 forward primers for TCR Vbeta segments and 13 reverse primers for TCR Jbeta segments was used in the multiplex PCR. In its TCRdb copy, this immuneACCESS table keeps in-frame sequences only and misses some clones. Where compared with another copy, unresolved V genes explain less than half of these, and the others have no known cause. Across this sample there are hundreds of thousands of clones, with more than 85% seen only once. The ten largest clones take up roughly 1% of the sample. Sequenced: PBMCs. The source is a woman between 18 and 29 years old in good health and CMV-seronegative.

This sequence joins TRBV2 and TRBJ2-7; TRBD1 matches 9 bases. The germline V gene encodes CDR1 SNHLY and CDR2 FYNNEI. The V gene end was trimmed by 1 base and the J gene end by 1 base; junction bases not matched to a gene: 11. The CDR3 length is 18 residues. The DNA for the CDR3 is TGTGCCAGCAGTGAAGTTGGGACAGGGCGCTCAACTTCCTACGAGCAGTACTTC. Translation: CASSEVGTGRSTSYEQYF.

This chain joins TRBV7-9 and TRBJ2-7; 9 nucleotides align to TRBD2. V lost 5 bases, J lost 0 bases, and 8 bases stayed unmatched. Germline V CDR1 and CDR2: SEHNR, FQNEAQ (reference sequence). This CDR3 is 16 amino acids long. CDR3 DNA sequence: TGTGCCAGCAGCCCGATGACTAGCGGTACCTCCTACGAGCAGTACTTC. Its protein product is CASSPMTSGTSYEQYF.

The chain combines TRBV5-4 with TRBJ1-1, with D tentatively TRBD1 (5 bases). The V end lost 6 bases, the J end lost 3 bases, and 18 bases lay between the germline ends. The length of the CDR3 is 15 residues. The germline gives CDR1 SGHNT, CDR2 YYREEE (reference sequence). DNA of the CDR3: TGTGCCAGCAACCCCGATGCCGCGGGGGACACTGAAGCTTTCTTT. It specifies CASNPDAAGDTEAFF.

CDR3 loop: CSVVGAPSYEQYF. The DNA for the CDR3 is TGCAGCGTTGTGGGGGCTCCCTCCTACGAGCAGTACTTC. The gene calls are TRBV29-1 and TRBJ2-7; TRBD1 might be the D (6 bases). Trimming stripped 4 bases from V and 0 bases from J, with 10 bases between. This CDR3 spans 13 amino acids. Germline V gives CDR1 SQVTM, CDR2 ANQGSEA.

The chain has TRBV15 and TRBJ1-2; TRBD1 matches 8 bases. Germline lookup yields CDR1 LNHNV and CDR2 YYDKDF (reference sequence). V gave up 0 bases and J gave up 6 bases; unmatched junction bases: 9. The CDR3 length is 16 residues. The CDR3 nucleotides are TGTGCCACCAGCAGAGATAGGCGGCAGGGGGCGGATGGCTACACCTTC. Protein sequence: CATSRDRRQGADGYTF.

Written as DNA, the CDR3 is TGTGCCAGCAGAAGACAGGGGAACACCGGGGAGCTGTTTTTT. Protein sequence: CASRRQGNTGELFF. V is TRBV6-5 and J is TRBJ2-2; 7 positions agree with TRBD1. CDR1 MNHEY and CDR2 SVGAGI come from the germline V gene. After removal of 6 bases from V and 1 base from J, the junction contained 2 bases not matched to a gene. The CDR3 covers 14 residues.

This CDR3 reads CASSSGVGAEQFF. The CDR3 nucleotides are TGTGCCAGCAGCTCGGGGGTCGGGGCGGAGCAGTTCTTC. V gene TRBV7-6 combines with J gene TRBJ2-1; TRBD2 is a possible D gene (6 bases). This CDR3 is 13 amino acids long. The V end lost 4 bases, the J end lost 10 bases, and 14 bases lay between the germline ends. CDR1 SGHVS and CDR2 FNYEAQ come from the germline V gene.

The genes are TRBV5-4 and TRBJ2-1; 10 bases match TRBD1. Trimming took 3 bases from V and 3 from J; bases not matched to a gene: 0. CDR1 and CDR2 (germline): SGHNT, YYREEE (reference sequence). The CDR3 sequence is 14 residues long. This CDR3 is CASSWDRGYNEQFF. Here the CDR3 DNA reads TGTGCCAGCAGCTGGGACAGGGGCTACAATGAGCAGTTCTTC. The whole variable domain, filled in from reference TRBV5-4 and TRBJ2-1, reads ETGVTQSPTHLIKTRGQQVTLRCSSQSGHNTVSWYQQALGQGPQFIFQYYREEENGRGNFPPRFSGLQFPNYSSELNVNALELDDSALYLCASSWDRGYNEQFFGPGTRLTVL.

The J gene is TRBJ1-1, the V gene TRBV15; D possibly corresponds to TRBD1 (5 bases). The germline V gene has CDR1 LNHNV and CDR2 YYDKDF (reference sequence). The CDR3 is 11 amino acids. V was trimmed by 2 bases and J by 9 bases, leaving 7 bases between them. The CDR3 reads CATSRQGKAFF. The CDR3 DNA sequence: TGTGCCACCAGCAGACAGGGAAAAGCTTTCTTT.

The CDR3 sequence: CASSYAYRAVGEKLFF. In DNA form, the CDR3 reads TGTGCCAGCAGTTACGCCTACAGGGCGGTCGGTGAAAAACTGTTTTTT. V gene TRBV6-5 combines with J gene TRBJ1-4, with a weak D call TRBD1 (6 bases). The CDR3 sequence is 16 residues long. Trimming pared 2 bases from V and 7 bases from J, leaving 17 bases between. CDR1 MNHEY and CDR2 SVGAGI come from the germline V gene.